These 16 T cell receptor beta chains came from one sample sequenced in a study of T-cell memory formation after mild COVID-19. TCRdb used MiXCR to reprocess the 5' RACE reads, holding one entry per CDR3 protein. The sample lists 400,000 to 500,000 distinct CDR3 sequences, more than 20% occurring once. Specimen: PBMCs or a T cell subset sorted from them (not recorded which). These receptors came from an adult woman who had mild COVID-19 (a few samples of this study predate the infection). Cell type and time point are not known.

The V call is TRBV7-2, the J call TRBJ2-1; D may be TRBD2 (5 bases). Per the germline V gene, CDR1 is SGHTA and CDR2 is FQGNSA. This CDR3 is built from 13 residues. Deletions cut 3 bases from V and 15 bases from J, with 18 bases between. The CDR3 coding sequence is TGTGCCAGCAGCTTGGCTCGAAATCGGGGTCGGTTCTTC. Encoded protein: CASSLARNRGRFF. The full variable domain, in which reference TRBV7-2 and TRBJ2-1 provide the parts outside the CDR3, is GAGVSQSPSNKVTEKGKDVELRCDPISGHTALYWYRQSLGQGLEFLIYFQGNSAPDKSGLPSDRFSAERTGGSVSTLTIQRTQQEDSAVYLCASSLARNRGRFFGPGTRLTVL.

The DNA for the CDR3 is TGCAGTGCTAGTACGGACAGGGTTAATGAAAAACTGTTTTTT. It encodes CSASTDRVNEKLFF. The chain has TRBV20-1 and TRBJ1-4, with 8 bases that match TRBD1. This CDR3 has 14 residues. V trimming: 3 bases; J trimming: 4 bases; junction bases outside the gene matches: 4. Germline loops: CDR1 DFQATT, CDR2 SNEGSKA (reference sequence).

CDR3 sequence (DNA): TGTGCCAGCAGCCAGAGCACCGGGACAGTTAGAGCTTTCTTT. This codes for CASSQSTGTVRAFF. V is TRBV3-1 and J is TRBJ1-1; 7 positions match TRBD1. The ends lost 3 bases at V and 10 bases at J; junction bases unmatched: 11. The CDR3 extends over 14 amino acids. Per germline, CDR1 LGHDT and CDR2 YNNKEL (reference sequence).

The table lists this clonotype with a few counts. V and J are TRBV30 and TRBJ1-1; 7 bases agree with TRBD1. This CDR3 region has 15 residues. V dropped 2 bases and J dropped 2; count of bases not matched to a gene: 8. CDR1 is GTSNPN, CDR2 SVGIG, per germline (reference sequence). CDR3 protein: CAWSQGDIGNTEAFF. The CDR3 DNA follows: TGTGCCTGGAGTCAGGGGGATATCGGTAACACTGAAGCTTTCTTT.

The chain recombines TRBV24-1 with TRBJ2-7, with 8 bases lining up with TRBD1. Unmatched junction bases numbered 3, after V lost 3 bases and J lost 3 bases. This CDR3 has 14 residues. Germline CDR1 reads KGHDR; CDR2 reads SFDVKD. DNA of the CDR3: TGTGCCACCAGTGATCGCGGGACAGGCTACGAGCAGTACTTC. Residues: CATSDRGTGYEQYF.

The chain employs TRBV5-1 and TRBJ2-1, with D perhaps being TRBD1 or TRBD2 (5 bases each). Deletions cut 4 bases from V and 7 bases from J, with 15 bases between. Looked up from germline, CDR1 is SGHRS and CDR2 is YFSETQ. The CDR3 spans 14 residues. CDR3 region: CASSRGAGRNEQFF. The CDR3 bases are TGCGCCAGCAGCAGAGGGGCAGGTAGGAATGAGCAGTTCTTC.

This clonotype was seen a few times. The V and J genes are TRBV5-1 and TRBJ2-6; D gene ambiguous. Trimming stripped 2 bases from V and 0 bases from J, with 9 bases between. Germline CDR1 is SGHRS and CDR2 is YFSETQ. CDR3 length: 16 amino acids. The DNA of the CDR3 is TGCGCCAGCAGCTTAAGGGTTAGCTCTGGGGCCAACGTCCTGACTTTC. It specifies CASSLRVSSGANVLTF.

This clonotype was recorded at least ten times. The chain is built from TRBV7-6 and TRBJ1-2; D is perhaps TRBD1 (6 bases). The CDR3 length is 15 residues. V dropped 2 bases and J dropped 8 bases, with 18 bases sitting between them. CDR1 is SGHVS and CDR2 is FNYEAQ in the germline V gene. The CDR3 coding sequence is TGTGCCAGCAGCTTATTTGGTACAGGGTCTGGAGGCTACACCTTC. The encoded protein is CASSLFGTGSGGYTF.

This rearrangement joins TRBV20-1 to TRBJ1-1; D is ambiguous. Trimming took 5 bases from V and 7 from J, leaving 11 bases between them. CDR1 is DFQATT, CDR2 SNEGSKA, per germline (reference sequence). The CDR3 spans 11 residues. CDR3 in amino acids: CSAPQLGEAFF. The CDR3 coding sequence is TGCAGTGCTCCCCAATTAGGTGAAGCTTTCTTT.

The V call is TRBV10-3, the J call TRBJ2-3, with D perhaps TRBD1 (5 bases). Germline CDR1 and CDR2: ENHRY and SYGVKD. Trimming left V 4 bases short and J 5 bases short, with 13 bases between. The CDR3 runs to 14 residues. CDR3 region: CAISARATGDTQYF. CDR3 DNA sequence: TGTGCCATCAGTGCCAGGGCTACCGGAGATACGCAGTATTTT.

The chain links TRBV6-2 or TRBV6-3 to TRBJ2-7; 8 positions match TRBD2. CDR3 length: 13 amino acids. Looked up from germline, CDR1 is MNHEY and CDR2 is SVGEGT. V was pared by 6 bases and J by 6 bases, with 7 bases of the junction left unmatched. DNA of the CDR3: TGTGCCAGCAGCCTCGGGACTAGGTTCGAGCAGTACTTC. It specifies CASSLGTRFEQYF.

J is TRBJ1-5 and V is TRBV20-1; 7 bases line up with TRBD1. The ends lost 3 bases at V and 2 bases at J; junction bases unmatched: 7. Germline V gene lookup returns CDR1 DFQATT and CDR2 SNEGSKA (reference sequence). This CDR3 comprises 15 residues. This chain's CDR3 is CSASQEGAGNQPQHF. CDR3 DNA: TGCAGTGCTAGCCAGGAGGGGGCGGGCAATCAGCCCCAGCATTTT.

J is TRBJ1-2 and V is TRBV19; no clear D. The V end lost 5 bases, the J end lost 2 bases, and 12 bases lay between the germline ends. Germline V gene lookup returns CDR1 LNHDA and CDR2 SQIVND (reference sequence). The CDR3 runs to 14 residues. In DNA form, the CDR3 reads TGTGCCAGTAGTCCTGCCCGGTTCAACTATGGCTACACCTTC. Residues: CASSPARFNYGYTF.

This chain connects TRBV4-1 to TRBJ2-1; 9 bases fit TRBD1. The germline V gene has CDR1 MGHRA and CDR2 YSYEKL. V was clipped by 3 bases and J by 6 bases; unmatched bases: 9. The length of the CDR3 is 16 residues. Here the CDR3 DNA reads TGCGCCAGCAGCCATCTGGGGACAGGGTTAAGCAATGAGCAGTTCTTC. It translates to CASSHLGTGLSNEQFF.

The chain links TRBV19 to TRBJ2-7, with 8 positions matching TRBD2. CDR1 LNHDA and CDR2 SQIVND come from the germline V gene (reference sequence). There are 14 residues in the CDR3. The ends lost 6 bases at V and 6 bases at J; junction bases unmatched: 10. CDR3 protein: CASSLRAGVGEQYF. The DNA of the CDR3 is TGTGCCAGTAGCCTCCGAGCGGGGGTGGGCGAGCAGTACTTC.

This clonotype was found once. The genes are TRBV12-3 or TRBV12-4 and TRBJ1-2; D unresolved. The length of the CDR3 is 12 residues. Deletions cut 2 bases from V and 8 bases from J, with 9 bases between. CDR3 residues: CASSLSSLGYTF. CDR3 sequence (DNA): TGTGCCAGCAGTTTAAGCAGCCTGGGCTACACCTTC.